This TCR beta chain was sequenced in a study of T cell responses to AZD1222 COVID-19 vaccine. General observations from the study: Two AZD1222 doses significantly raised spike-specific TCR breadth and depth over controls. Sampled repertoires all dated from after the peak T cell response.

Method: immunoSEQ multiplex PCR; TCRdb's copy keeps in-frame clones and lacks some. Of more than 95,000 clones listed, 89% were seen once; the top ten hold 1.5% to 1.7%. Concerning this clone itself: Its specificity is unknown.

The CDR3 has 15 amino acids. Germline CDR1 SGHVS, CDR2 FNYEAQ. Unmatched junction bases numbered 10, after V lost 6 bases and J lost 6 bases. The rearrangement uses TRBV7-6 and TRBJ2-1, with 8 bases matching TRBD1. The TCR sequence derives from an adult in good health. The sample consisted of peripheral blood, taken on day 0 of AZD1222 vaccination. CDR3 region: CASRNTGGKFNEQFF. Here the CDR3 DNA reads TGTGCCAGCAGAAATACAGGGGGAAAATTCAATGAGCAGTTCTTC.